The entry below describes one T cell receptor beta chain. This CDR3 contains 13 residues. V was cut by 0 bases and J by 7 bases, with 12 bases left in between. Germline V gene lookup returns CDR1 GTSNPN and CDR2 SVGIG (reference sequence). The data originate from a study of multiple sclerosis patients with progressive multifocal leukoencephalopathy. Generated by immunoSEQ multiplex PCR, the TCRdb table keeps only in-frame clones and is missing some. The sample has about 30,000 clones, approximately 89% seen once. Time point noted: time of PML onset. This TCR came from a woman aged 30 to 39 with progressive multifocal leukoencephalopathy. The chain couples TRBV30 to TRBJ1-1; no clear D gene. The sequences come from PBMCs, collected from a patient treated with natalizumab. CDR3: CAWSVKEGLEAFF. The CDR3 DNA is TGTGCCTGGAGTGTAAAGGAAGGGCTTGAAGCTTTCTTT.